This T cell receptor (beta chain) came from a study of CD8 T cells in ankylosing spondylitis. Study-wide findings and caveats: There was a TCR beta motif, made of several highly homologous variants, that appeared characteristic of ankylosing spondylitis blood.

The J segment lost 4 bases and the V segment lost 1 base, leaving 2 bases of the junction unmatched. The length of the CDR3 is 15 residues. Germline values: CDR1 KGHSH, CDR2 LQKENI. Remarks on this clonotype: What it binds is not known.

Researchers built TCR beta libraries using quantitative 5'-RACE with molecular barcodes. Using its own MiXCR run on the 5' RACE reads, TCRdb lists one record per CDR3 protein. The sample has about 260,000 distinct CDR3 sequences; 15% to 20% are singletons. The receptor comes from a male donor with ankylosing spondylitis or in good health (not recorded which). This chain joins TRBV18 and TRBJ2-1; 9 positions agree with TRBD2. Sequencing input: blood, either unsorted or a sorted T cell fraction (not recorded which). The CDR3 nucleotides read TGTGCCAGCTCACCACTAGCGGGGGAATACAATGAGCAGTTCTTC. It codes for CASSPLAGEYNEQFF.